The 2 T cell receptor beta chains reported below all come from one sample, sequenced in a study of T cell repertoires in cytomegalovirus infection. TCRdb reprocessed the reads with MiXCR, giving one entry per CDR3 protein. The data hold about 530,000 distinct CDR3 sequences, with 26% observed a single time. Sequencing was carried out using PBMCs. The origin of the receptors is a human donor in good health (CMV status not recorded). Some clones in this sample may be carry-over from other donors' samples.

The chain uses TRBV7-9 and TRBJ2-7, with 10 positions matching TRBD1. Germline trimming cut 0 bases from V and 0 bases from J; bases unmatched to any gene: 8. The germline gives CDR1 SEHNR, CDR2 FQNEAQ (reference sequence). The CDR3 loop spans 18 amino acids. In DNA, the CDR3 is TGTGCCAGCAGCTTAGCACGGGGGGGACAGGGGAGCTCCTACGAGCAGTACGTC. It translates to CASSLARGGQGSSYEQYV.

This clonotype has only a few counts. The chain links TRBV5-6 to TRBJ1-2, with 10 nucleotides matching TRBD1. CDR3 length: 15 residues. The germline V gene has CDR1 SGHDT and CDR2 YYEEEE. The V gene end was trimmed by 4 bases and the J gene end by 3 bases; junction bases not matched to a gene: 6. This CDR3 is CASSPGGTGDYGYTF. The CDR3 region has the DNA TGTGCCAGCAGCCCCGGGGGGACAGGGGACTATGGCTACACCTTC.